The clone carrying this T cell receptor beta chain was seen more than once but under ten times. In building TCR beta libraries, iRepertoire HTBI primers were used together with Arm-PCR of CDR3 regions. TCRdb reprocessed the multiplex PCR reads with MiXCR, giving one entry per CDR3 protein. The sample has about 240,000 distinct CDR3 sequences, around 21% seen once; the top ten hold about 15%. These data belong to a study of regulatory T cells in long-lasting Graves disease. CDR1 is SGHKS, CDR2 YYEKEE, per germline (reference sequence). Deletions cut 6 bases from V and 2 bases from J, with 12 bases between. The CDR3 runs 14 residues. Regarding time point: newly diagnosed GD, antithyroid drugs for less than 3 months. Isolated PBMC RNA provided the starting material for the TCR library.

This sequence was found in a female donor with Graves disease. The chain joins TRBV5-5 to TRBJ2-1; D is unclear. The sample consisted of peripheral blood mononuclear cells (PBMCs), taken at new diagnosis, from a patient treated with antithyroid drugs. CDR3 sequence: CASNLIQAYNEQFF. CDR3 DNA: TGTGCCAGCAACCTTATCCAAGCCTACAATGAGCAGTTCTTC.